The next 8 T cell receptor beta chains were all read from a single sample in a study of T cells in Graves' hyperthyroidism and ophthalmopathy (dated by TCRdb to between 2018 and 2021). The library was built by means of multiplex PCR. Sequenced on an Illumina HiSeq 2000. Amplification of TCR beta CDR3 regions was carried out from RNA transcripts. For the first round of RT-PCR on the TCR CDR3, the HTBI primer set was used together with the Qiagen OneStep RT-PCR kit. TCRdb redid the processing of the public reads, applying fastp at Q25 and MiXCR, and retained in-frame beta chains. Identical CDR3 protein sequences are pooled into one entry, listed with their most common genes and DNA. The sample contains around 530,000 distinct CDR3 sequences, 17% of them found a single time. The ten top clones hold around 17% of the sample. Material: blood. The receptor source for this set is a woman younger than 35 with Graves' ophthalmopathy.

This sequence joins TRBV4-1 and TRBJ2-3; either TRBD1 or TRBD2 may fit D (5 bases each). Germline CDR1 MGHRA, CDR2 YSYEKL. The CDR3 contains 15 residues. V dropped 4 bases and J dropped 1 base, with 12 bases sitting between them. This CDR3 reads CASSPRDVGTDTQYF. The CDR3 bases are TGCGCCAGCAGCCCCCGGGACGTCGGCACAGATACGCAGTATTTT.

There are a few counts of this clonotype. The chain carries TRBV29-1 and TRBJ2-7; D gene unclear. Germline CDR1 SQVTM, CDR2 ANQGSEA. V lost 3 bases and J lost 5, with 20 bases in between. The CDR3 loop spans 15 amino acids. CDR3 in amino acids: CSVEIRSKPAHEQYF. CDR3 nucleotide sequence: TGCAGCGTTGAGATAAGGTCCAAACCTGCCCACGAGCAGTACTTC.

The chain couples TRBV11-3 to TRBJ1-1; 9 nucleotides agree with TRBD1. V shed 4 bases and J 0 bases; nucleotides not matched to a gene: 9. The CDR3 extends over 17 amino acids. The germline CDR1 and CDR2 sequences are SGHNT and YENEEA. The CDR3 DNA follows: TGTGCCAGCAGCTCCCCGGGACAGGGACCCCTGAACACTGAAGCTTTCTTT. It encodes CASSSPGQGPLNTEAFF.

This clonotype occurred a few times. This chain connects TRBV7-9 to TRBJ2-1, with D perhaps matching TRBD2 (5 bases). Germline CDR1 reads SEHNR; CDR2 reads FQNEAQ (reference sequence). V was shortened by 4 bases and J by 2 bases, with 15 bases between the two germline ends. This CDR3 spans 16 amino acids. CDR3 loop: CASSSKTRPAYNEQFF. Here the CDR3 DNA reads TGTGCCAGCAGCTCGAAAACTAGACCCGCCTACAATGAGCAGTTCTTC.

This clonotype was detected only a few times. The V gene is TRBV7-9, the J gene TRBJ2-7, with 9 bases that match TRBD1. The trim removed 11 bases at V and 3 bases at J, leaving 5 bases unmatched. In germline, CDR1 is SEHNR, CDR2 FQNEAQ (reference sequence). The CDR3 consists of 12 residues. Here the CDR3 reads CAGGGQGYEQYF. Here the CDR3 DNA reads TGTGCCGGGGGGGGACAGGGCTACGAGCAGTACTTC.

CDR3 in amino acids: CASSEGFGYNSPLHF. The CDR3 DNA sequence: TGTGCCAGCAGTGAGGGGTTCGGCTATAATTCACCCCTCCACTTT. The genes are TRBV6-1 and TRBJ1-6; D call uncertain. In germline, CDR1 is MNHNS, CDR2 SASEGT. The CDR3 is 15 amino acids. V lost 3 bases, J lost 3 bases, and 9 bases lay in between.

The sample holds many counts of this clonotype. This rearrangement joins TRBV2 to TRBJ2-1, with 12 positions matching TRBD2. CDR1 and CDR2 (germline): SNHLY, FYNNEI. This CDR3 region has 16 residues. J lost 0 bases, V lost 9 bases, and 6 bases had no gene match. CDR3 coding DNA: TGTGCCAGTACCAGGACTAGCGGGATCTCCTACAATGAGCAGTTCTTC. Translated: CASTRTSGISYNEQFF.

This clonotype showed up just a few times. J is TRBJ2-4 and V is TRBV20-1, with D possibly being TRBD1 (6 bases). Germline CDR1 is DFQATT and CDR2 is SNEGSKA (reference sequence). V lost 0 bases, J lost 1 base, and 10 bases lay in between. This CDR3 comprises 15 residues. The CDR3 reads CSARDQGLAKNIQYF. Written as DNA, the CDR3 is TGCAGTGCTAGAGATCAGGGGTTGGCCAAAAACATTCAGTACTTC.